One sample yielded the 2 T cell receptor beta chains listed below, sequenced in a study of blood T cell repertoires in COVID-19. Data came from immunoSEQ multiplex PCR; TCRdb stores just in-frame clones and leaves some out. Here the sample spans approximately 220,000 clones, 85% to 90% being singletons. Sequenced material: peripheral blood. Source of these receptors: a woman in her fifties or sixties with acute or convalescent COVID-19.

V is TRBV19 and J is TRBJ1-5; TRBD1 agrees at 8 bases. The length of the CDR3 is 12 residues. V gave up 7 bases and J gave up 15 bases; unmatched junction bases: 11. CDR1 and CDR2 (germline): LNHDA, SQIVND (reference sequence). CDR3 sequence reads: CASNGATGVSHF. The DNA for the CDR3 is TGTGCCAGTAATGGGGCGACAGGGGTCTCGCATTTT.

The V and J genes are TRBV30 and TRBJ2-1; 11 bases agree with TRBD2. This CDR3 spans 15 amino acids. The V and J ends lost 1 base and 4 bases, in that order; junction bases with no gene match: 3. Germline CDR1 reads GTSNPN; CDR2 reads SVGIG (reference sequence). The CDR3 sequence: CAWSAGTSGYNEQFF. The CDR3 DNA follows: TGTGCCTGGAGTGCCGGGACTAGCGGATACAATGAGCAGTTCTTC. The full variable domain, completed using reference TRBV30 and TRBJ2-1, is SQTIHQWPATLVQPVGSPLSLECTVEGTSNPNLYWYRQAAGRGLQLLFYSVGIGQISSEVPQNLSASRPQDRQFILSSKKLLLSDSGFYLCAWSAGTSGYNEQFFGPGTRLTVL.